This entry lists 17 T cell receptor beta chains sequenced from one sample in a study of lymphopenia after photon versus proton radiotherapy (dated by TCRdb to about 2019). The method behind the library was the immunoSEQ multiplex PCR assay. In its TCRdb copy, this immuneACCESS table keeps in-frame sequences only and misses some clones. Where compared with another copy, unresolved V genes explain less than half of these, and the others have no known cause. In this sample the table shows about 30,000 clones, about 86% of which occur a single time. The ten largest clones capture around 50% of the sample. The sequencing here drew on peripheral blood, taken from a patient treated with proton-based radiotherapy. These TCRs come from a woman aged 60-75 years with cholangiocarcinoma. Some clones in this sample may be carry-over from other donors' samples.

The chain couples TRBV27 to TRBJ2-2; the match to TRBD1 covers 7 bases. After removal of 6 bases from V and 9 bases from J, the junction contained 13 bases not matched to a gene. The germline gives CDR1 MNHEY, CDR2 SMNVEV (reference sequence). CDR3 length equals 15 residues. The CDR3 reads CASSTTGNLNRELFF. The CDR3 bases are TGTGCCAGCAGCACGACAGGGAACCTAAACCGGGAGCTGTTTTTT.

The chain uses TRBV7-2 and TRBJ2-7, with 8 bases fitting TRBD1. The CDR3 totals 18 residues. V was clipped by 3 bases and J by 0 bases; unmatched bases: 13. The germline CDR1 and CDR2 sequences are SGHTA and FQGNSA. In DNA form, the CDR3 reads TGTGCCAGCAGCTTCGGGACAGGCTTCATTTTAAACTCCTACGAGCAGTACTTC. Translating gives CASSFGTGFILNSYEQYF.

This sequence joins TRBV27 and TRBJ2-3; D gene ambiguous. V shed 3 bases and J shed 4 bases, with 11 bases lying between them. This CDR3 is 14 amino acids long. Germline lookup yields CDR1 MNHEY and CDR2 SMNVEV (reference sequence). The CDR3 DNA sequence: TGTGCCAGCAGTTTTCATCCCTTCGCAGATACGCAGTATTTT. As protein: CASSFHPFADTQYF.

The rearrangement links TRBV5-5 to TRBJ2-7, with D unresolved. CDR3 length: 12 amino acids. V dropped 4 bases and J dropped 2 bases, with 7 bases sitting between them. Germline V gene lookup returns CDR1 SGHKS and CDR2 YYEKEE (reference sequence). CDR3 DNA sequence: TGTGCCAGCAGCAGGGCGACCTACGAGCAGTACTTC. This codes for CASSRATYEQYF.

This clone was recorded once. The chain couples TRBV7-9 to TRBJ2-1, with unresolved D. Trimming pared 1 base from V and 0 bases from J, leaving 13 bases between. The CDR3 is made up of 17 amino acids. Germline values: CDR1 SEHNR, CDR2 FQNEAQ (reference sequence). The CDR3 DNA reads TGTGCCAGCAGCTTAGGAACGTCAGCTTCCTCCTACAATGAGCAGTTCTTC. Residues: CASSLGTSASSYNEQFF.

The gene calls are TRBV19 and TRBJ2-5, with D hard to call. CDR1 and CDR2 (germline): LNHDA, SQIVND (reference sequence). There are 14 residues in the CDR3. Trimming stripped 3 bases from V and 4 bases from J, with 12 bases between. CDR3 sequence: CASSIRPTAETQYF. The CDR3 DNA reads TGTGCCAGTAGTATTCGGCCGACGGCAGAGACCCAGTACTTC.

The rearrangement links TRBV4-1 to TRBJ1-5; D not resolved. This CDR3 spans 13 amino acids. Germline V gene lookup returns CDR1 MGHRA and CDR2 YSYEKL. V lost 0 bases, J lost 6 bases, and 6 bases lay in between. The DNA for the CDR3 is TGCGCCAGCAGCCAAGATGCAGTTCAGCCCCAGCATTTT. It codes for CASSQDAVQPQHF.

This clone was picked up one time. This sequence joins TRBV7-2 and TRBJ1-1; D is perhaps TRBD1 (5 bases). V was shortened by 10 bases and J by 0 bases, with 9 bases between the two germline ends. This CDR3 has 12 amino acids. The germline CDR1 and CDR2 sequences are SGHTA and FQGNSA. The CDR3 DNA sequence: TGTGCCACAACAGGAATGAACACTGAAGCTTTCTTT. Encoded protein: CATTGMNTEAFF.

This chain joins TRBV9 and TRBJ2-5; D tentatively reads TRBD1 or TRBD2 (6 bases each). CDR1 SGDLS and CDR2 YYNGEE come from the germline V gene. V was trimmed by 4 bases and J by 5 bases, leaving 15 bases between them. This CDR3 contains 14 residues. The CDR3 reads CASSILGGGETQYF. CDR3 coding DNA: TGTGCCAGCAGCATCCTAGGGGGAGGTGAGACCCAGTACTTC.

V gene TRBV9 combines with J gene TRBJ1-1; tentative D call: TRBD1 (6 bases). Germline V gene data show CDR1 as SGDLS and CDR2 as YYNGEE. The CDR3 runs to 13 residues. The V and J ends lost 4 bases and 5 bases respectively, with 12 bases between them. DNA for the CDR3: TGTGCCAGCAGCATAACAGGGATGACTGAAGCTTTCTTT. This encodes CASSITGMTEAFF.

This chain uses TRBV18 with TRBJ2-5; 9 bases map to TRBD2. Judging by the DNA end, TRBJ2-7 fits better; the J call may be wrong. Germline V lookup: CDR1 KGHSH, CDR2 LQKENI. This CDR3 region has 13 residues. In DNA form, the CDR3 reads TGTGCCAGCAAGACTAGCGGAGCCTACGAGCAGTACTTC. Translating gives CASKTSGAYEQYF.

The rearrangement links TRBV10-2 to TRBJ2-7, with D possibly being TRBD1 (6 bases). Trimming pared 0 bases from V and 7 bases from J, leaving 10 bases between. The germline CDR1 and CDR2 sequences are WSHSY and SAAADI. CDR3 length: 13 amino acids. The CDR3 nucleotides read TGCGCCAGCAGTGAGTCTGACAGGTCGGAGCAGTACTTC. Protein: CASSESDRSEQYF.

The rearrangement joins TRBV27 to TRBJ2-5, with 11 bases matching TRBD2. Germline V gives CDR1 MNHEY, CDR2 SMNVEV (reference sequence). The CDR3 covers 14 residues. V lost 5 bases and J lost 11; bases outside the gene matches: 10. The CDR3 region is CASSPSGRIGEQYF. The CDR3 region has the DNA TGTGCCAGCAGTCCTAGCGGGAGGATCGGGGAGCAGTACTTC.

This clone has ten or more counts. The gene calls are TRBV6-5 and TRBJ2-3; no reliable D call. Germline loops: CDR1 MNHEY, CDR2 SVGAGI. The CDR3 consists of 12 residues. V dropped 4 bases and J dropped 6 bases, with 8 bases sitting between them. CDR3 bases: TGTGCCAGCAGTTCCTGGCCGGATACGCAGTATTTT. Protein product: CASSSWPDTQYF.

CDR3 protein: CASSPADGGQNEQYF. The CDR3 nucleotides are TGCGCCAGCAGCCCAGCGGACGGGGGGCAGAACGAGCAGTACTTC. The chain combines TRBV5-1 with TRBJ2-7; possibly TRBD2 for D (7 bases). Per the germline V gene, CDR1 is SGHRS and CDR2 is YFSETQ. The CDR3 is made up of 15 amino acids. Trimming left V 4 bases short and J 5 bases short, with 19 bases between. Looking up the rest from reference TRBV5-1 and TRBJ2-7 gives the full variable domain: KAGVTQTPRYLIKTRGQQVTLSCSPISGHRSVSWYQQTPGQGLQFLFEYFSETQRNKGNFPGRFSGRQFSNSRSEMNVSTLELGDSALYLCASSPADGGQNEQYFGPGTRLTVT.

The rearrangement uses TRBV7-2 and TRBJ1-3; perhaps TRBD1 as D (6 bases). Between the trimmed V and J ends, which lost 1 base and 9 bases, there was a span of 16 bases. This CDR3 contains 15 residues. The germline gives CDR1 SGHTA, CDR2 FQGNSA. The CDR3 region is CASSLGQALGGTIYF. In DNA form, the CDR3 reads TGTGCCAGCAGCTTAGGACAGGCACTCGGGGGCACCATATATTTT.

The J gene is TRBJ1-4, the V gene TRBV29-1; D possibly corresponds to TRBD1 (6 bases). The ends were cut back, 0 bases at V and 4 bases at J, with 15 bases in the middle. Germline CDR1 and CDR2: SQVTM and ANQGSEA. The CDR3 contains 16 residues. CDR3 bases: TGCAGCGTTGAAGATCCGTCAGGGACACATAATGAAAAACTGTTTTTT. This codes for CSVEDPSGTHNEKLFF.